The T cell receptor beta chain under discussion was sequenced for a study of cytomegalovirus exposure and HLA in healthy donors. Primers included in the PCR were 60 Vbeta and 13 Jbeta primers. Generated by immunoSEQ multiplex PCR, the TCRdb table keeps only in-frame clones and is missing some. The table has about 37,000 clones, around 70% seen once. The germline gives CDR1 LGHNA, CDR2 YNFKEQ. V dropped 4 bases and J dropped 2 bases, with 13 bases sitting between them. The CDR3 consists of 15 residues. In the case of this clone: Antigen unknown.

Notes on the study in general: The study recorded 160 or so TCR beta chains that were cytomegalovirus-associated. Sequencing likely caused a cluster of highly shared sequence variants.

The V gene is TRBV4-2, the J gene TRBJ2-3, with D perhaps TRBD1 (6 bases). Specimen: PBMCs. The origin of this receptor is a man younger than 45 in good health and CMV-seronegative. CDR3: CASSRQVDATDTQYF. CDR3 in DNA: TGTGCCAGCAGCCGACAGGTGGACGCCACAGATACGCAGTATTTT.